A selection of T cell receptor beta chains follows, all from one sample in a study of T cells in Graves' hyperthyroidism and ophthalmopathy. TCRdb fed the multiplex PCR reads into MiXCR, producing one record per CDR3 protein. This sample has 450,000 to 650,000 distinct CDR3 sequences; less than 25% occur once, and the top ten carry about 26%. Sequencing was carried out using blood. All receptors come from a man aged 18 to 30 with Graves' hyperthyroidism. Both conserved end residues are part of each CDR3. Each record gives: clone size, CDR3 length, J gene, D gene, V gene, CDR3 protein, CDR3 DNA. A D gene is named only where the DNA matches it firmly. Size is omitted from some rows. Given values are once, few, many or a class for expanded clones.

size: many
length: 15
J: TRBJ1-1
D: NA
V: TRBV27
CDR3: CASSLMSGRNTEAFF
DNA: TGTGCCAGCAGTTTAATGAGTGGGAGAAACACTGAAGCTTTCTTT

size: many
length: 13
J: TRBJ1-5
D: NA
V: TRBV19
CDR3: CASTHDGNQPQHF
DNA: TGTGCCAGTACCCACGACGGAAATCAGCCCCAGCATTTT

size: few
length: 15
J: TRBJ2-2
D: NA
V: TRBV4-1
CDR3: CASSLQSTLSGELFF
DNA: TGCGCCAGCAGTCTCCAAAGCACCCTATCAGGGGAGCTGTTTTTT

size: few
length: 18
J: TRBJ2-5
D: TRBD2
V: TRBV24-1
CDR3: CATSDFRSGVTLEETQYF
DNA: TGTGCCACCAGTGATTTTCGTAGCGGGGTCACGCTAGAAGAGACCCAGTACTTC

size: NA
length: 18
J: TRBJ1-1
D: NA
V: TRBV11-1
CDR3: CASSPLPGLDPKNTEAFF
DNA: TGTGCCAGCAGCCCCCTCCCAGGGTTGGACCCTAAGAACACTGAAGCTTTCTTT

size: many
length: 12
J: TRBJ2-7
D: NA
V: TRBV2
CDR3: CASRRSSYEQYF
DNA: TGTGCCAGCAGGCGGAGCTCCTACGAGCAGTACTTC

size: many
length: 13
J: TRBJ1-5
D: NA
V: TRBV19
CDR3: CASSGSAHQPQHF
DNA: TGTGCCAGTAGTGGGTCAGCCCATCAGCCCCAGCATTTT

size: NA
length: 11
J: TRBJ2-2
D: NA
V: TRBV29-1
CDR3: CGGSWTGELFF
DNA: TGCGGCGGAAGTTGGACCGGGGAGCTGTTTTTT

size: once
length: 15
J: TRBJ2-5
D: NA
V: TRBV20-1
CDR3: CSARSRGFYQETQYF
DNA: TGCAGCGCCCGCTCACGGGGGTTCTATCAAGAGACCCAGTACTTC

size: many
length: 13
J: TRBJ1-2
D: NA
V: TRBV7-2
CDR3: CASSPGVQSGYTF
DNA: TGTGCCAGCAGCCCGGGGGTCCAAAGTGGCTACACCTTC

size: many
length: 13
J: TRBJ2-7
D: TRBD1
V: TRBV28
CDR3: CASTTGGSYEQYF
DNA: TGTGCCAGCACGACAGGGGGCTCCTACGAGCAGTACTTC

size: many
length: 17
J: TRBJ2-7
D: NA
V: TRBV2
CDR3: CASSEALGPRAVYEQYF
DNA: TGTGCCAGCAGTGAGGCCCTGGGACCTCGGGCCGTCTACGAGCAGTACTTC

size: NA
length: 16
J: TRBJ2-5
D: TRBD2
V: TRBV11-2
CDR3: CASSSLPREGQETQYF
DNA: TGTGCCAGCAGCTCCTTGCCCCGGGAGGGCCAAGAGACCCAGTACTTC

size: many
length: 15
J: TRBJ2-7
D: NA
V: TRBV5-1
CDR3: CASSSGTVTPDEQYF
DNA: TGCGCCAGCAGCAGCGGGACAGTCACCCCGGACGAGCAGTACTTC

size: many
length: 14
J: TRBJ1-5
D: TRBD1
V: TRBV6-5
CDR3: CASRGTGDSQPQHF
DNA: TGTGCCAGCAGAGGGACAGGGGATAGTCAGCCCCAGCATTTT

size: NA
length: 15
J: TRBJ2-5
D: NA
V: TRBV5-6
CDR3: CASSLAGNPKETQYF
DNA: TGTGCCAGCAGCCTTGCCGGGAACCCGAAGGAGACCCAGTACTTC

size: NA
length: 13
J: TRBJ1-2
D: NA
V: TRBV28
CDR3: CASQNSISGGYTF
DNA: TGTGCCAGCCAAAATTCTATAAGCGGGGGCTACACCTTC

size: many
length: 11
J: TRBJ1-1
D: NA
V: TRBV27
CDR3: CAGLWGTEAFF
DNA: TGTGCCGGCCTCTGGGGCACTGAAGCTTTCTTT

size: many
length: 15
J: TRBJ2-7
D: TRBD1
V: TRBV24-1
CDR3: CATSDPGQSTYEQYF
DNA: TGTGCCACCAGTGATCCGGGACAGAGTACCTACGAGCAGTACTTC

size: NA
length: 14
J: TRBJ2-7
D: NA
V: TRBV20-1
CDR3: CSARDPGWAYEQYF
DNA: TGCAGTGCTAGAGATCCCGGGTGGGCCTACGAGCAGTACTTC

size: once
length: 14
J: TRBJ2-5
D: NA
V: TRBV28
CDR3: CASSHRTTQETQYF
DNA: TGTGCCAGCAGTCATCGGACAACCCAAGAGACCCAGTACTTC

size: NA
length: 14
J: TRBJ2-7
D: NA
V: TRBV4-1
CDR3: CASSVGGYSYEQYF
DNA: TGCGCCAGCAGCGTCGGGGGTTACTCCTACGAGCAGTACTTC

size: many
length: 13
J: TRBJ1-2
D: TRBD1
V: TRBV12-3/TRBV12-4
CDR3: CASSPGQGARYTF
DNA: TGTGCCAGCAGTCCGGGACAGGGGGCGCGCTACACCTTC

size: many
length: 16
J: TRBJ1-5
D: NA
V: TRBV4-1
CDR3: CASSQDLGIGDQPQHF
DNA: TGCGCCAGCAGCCAAGATCTGGGGATTGGAGATCAGCCCCAGCATTTT

size: many
length: 16
J: TRBJ2-7
D: TRBD1
V: TRBV11-2
CDR3: CASSLGRGQTFYEQYF
DNA: TGTGCCAGCAGCTTAGGCAGGGGACAGACCTTCTACGAGCAGTACTTC

size: NA
length: 15
J: TRBJ1-5
D: NA
V: TRBV20-1
CDR3: CSARGGRFNYQPQHF
DNA: TGCAGTGCTAGAGGGGGCAGGTTTAACTATCAGCCGCAGCATTTT

size: many
length: 11
J: TRBJ1-5
D: NA
V: TRBV12-5
CDR3: CASGFNQPQHF
DNA: TGTGCTAGTGGTTTCAATCAGCCCCAGCATTTT

size: many
length: 16
J: TRBJ1-1
D: NA
V: TRBV3-1
CDR3: CASSQYAGVMNTEAFF
DNA: TGTGCCAGCAGCCAGTACGCGGGGGTGATGAACACTGAAGCTTTCTTT

size: many
length: 13
J: TRBJ1-1
D: NA
V: TRBV28
CDR3: CASRLMGIFEAFF
DNA: TGTGCCAGCCGACTAATGGGCATATTTGAAGCTTTCTTT

size: many
length: 14
J: TRBJ2-5
D: TRBD1
V: TRBV28
CDR3: CASRAGGLVETKYF
DNA: TGTGCCAGCAGGGCAGGGGGCTTGGTAGAGACCAAGTACTTC

size: many
length: 15
J: TRBJ1-1
D: TRBD1
V: TRBV19
CDR3: CASSIRTGGNTEAFF
DNA: TGTGCCAGTAGTATCCGAACAGGGGGTAACACTGAAGCTTTCTTT

size: many
length: 15
J: TRBJ2-5
D: NA
V: TRBV3-1
CDR3: CASSQTQGPQETQYF
DNA: TGTGCCAGCAGCCAAACTCAGGGACCGCAAGAGACCCAGTACTTC

size: many
length: 14
J: TRBJ1-2
D: NA
V: TRBV12-3/TRBV12-4
CDR3: CASSLTKPNYGYTF
DNA: TGTGCCAGCAGTCTAACAAAGCCTAACTATGGCTACACCTTC

size: NA
length: 15
J: TRBJ1-2
D: TRBD1
V: TRBV6-1
CDR3: CASSQIAGQGYGYTF
DNA: TGTGCCAGCAGCCAAATTGCGGGACAGGGGTATGGCTACACCTTC

size: few
length: 14
J: TRBJ1-5
D: NA
V: TRBV12-3/TRBV12-4
CDR3: CASSLVVPTDTQHF
DNA: TGTGCCAGCAGCTTAGTAGTCCCCACAGATACGCAGCATTTT

size: many
length: 15
J: TRBJ2-5
D: NA
V: TRBV20-1
CDR3: CSARGMRTPQETQYF
DNA: TGCAGTGCTAGGGGGATGAGGACTCCACAAGAGACCCAGTACTTC

size: NA
length: 19
J: TRBJ2-3
D: NA
V: TRBV20-1
CDR3: CSARDRGQELSGSTDTQYF
DNA: TGCAGTGCTAGAGATAGGGGGCAGGAGCTTAGCGGTAGCACAGATACGCAGTATTTT

size: many
length: 17
J: TRBJ2-6
D: NA
V: TRBV12-3/TRBV12-4
CDR3: CASSLGTAHAGANVLTF
DNA: TGTGCCAGCAGTTTGGGGACCGCGCATGCTGGGGCCAACGTCCTGACTTTC

size: many
length: 14
J: TRBJ2-7
D: NA
V: TRBV12-3/TRBV12-4
CDR3: CASTMGISTDEQYF
DNA: TGTGCCAGCACCATGGGGATAAGTACCGACGAGCAGTACTTC

size: NA
length: 11
J: TRBJ2-7
D: NA
V: TRBV6-2/TRBV6-3
CDR3: CASGGCYEQYF
DNA: TGTGCCAGCGGGGGATGCTACGAGCAGTACTTC

size: many
length: 14
J: TRBJ1-5
D: NA
V: TRBV28
CDR3: CASSLTGAAVSQHF
DNA: TGTGCCAGCAGTTTAACCGGGGCCGCCGTGTCCCAGCATTTT